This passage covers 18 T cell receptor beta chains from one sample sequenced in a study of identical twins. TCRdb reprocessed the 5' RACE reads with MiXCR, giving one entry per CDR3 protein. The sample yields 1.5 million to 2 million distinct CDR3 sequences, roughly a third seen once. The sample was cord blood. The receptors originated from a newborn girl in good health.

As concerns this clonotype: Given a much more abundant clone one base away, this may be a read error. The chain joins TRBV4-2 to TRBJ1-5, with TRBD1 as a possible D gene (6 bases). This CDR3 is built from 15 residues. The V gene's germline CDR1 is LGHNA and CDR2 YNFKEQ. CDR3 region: CASSRGQGGNRPQHF. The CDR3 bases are TGTGCCAGCAGCCGGGGGCAGGGTGGAAATCGGCCCCAGCATTTT.

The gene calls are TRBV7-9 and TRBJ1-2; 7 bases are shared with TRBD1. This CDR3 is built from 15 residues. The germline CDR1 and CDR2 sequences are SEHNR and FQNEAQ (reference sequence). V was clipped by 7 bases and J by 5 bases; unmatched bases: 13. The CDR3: CASTSLRDSSYGYTF. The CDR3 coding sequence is TGTGCCAGCACCAGTCTCCGGGACAGTTCTTATGGCTACACCTTC.

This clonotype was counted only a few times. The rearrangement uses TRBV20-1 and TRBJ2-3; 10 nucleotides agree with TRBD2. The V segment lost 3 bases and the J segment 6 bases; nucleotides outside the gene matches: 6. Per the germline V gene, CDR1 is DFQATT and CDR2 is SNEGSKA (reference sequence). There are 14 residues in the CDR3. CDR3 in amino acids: CSASTSGNYDTQYF. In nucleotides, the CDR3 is TGCAGTGCTAGCACTAGCGGGAACTACGATACGCAGTATTTT.

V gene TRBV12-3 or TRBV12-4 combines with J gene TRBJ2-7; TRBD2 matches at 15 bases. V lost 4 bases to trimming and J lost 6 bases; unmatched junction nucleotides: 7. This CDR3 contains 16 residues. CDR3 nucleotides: TGTGCCAGCAGTTCCCCCGGACTAGCGGGAGGGGGCGAGCAGTACTTC. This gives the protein CASSSPGLAGGGEQYF.

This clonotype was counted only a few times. The CDR3, as DNA: TGCGCCAGCAGCTTGAATTTTCGCGACAGCTCCTACGAGCAGTACTTC. It is translated as CASSLNFRDSSYEQYF. V gene TRBV5-1 combines with J gene TRBJ2-7; TRBD1 is a possible D gene (5 bases). The CDR3 is made up of 16 amino acids. Trimming removed 1 base from V and 0 bases from J, with 14 bases in between. Germline CDR1 reads SGHRS; CDR2 reads YFSETQ.

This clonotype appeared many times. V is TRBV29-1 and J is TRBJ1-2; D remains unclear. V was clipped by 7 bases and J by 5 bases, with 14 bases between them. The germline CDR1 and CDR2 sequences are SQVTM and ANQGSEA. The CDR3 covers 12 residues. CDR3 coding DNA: TGCAGCGCCTCGGACGGCCCTTATGGCTACACCTTC. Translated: CSASDGPYGYTF. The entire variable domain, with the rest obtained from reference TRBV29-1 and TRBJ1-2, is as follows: SAVISQKPSRDICQRGTSLTIQCQVDSQVTMMFWYRQQPGQSLTLIATANQGSEATYESGFVIDKFPISRPNLTFSTLTVSNMSPEDSSIYLCSASDGPYGYTFGSGTRLTVV.

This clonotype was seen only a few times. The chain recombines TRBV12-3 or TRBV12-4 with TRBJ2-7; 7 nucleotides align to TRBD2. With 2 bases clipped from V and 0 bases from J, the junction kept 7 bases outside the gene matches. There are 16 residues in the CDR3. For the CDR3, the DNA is TGTGCCAGCAGTTTACCGATTAGCGGGTTCTCCTACGAGCAGTACTTC. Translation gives CASSLPISGFSYEQYF.

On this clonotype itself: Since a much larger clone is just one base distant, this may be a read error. CDR3 in amino acids: CSTGTGYYEQYF. Written as DNA, the CDR3 is TGCAGCACTGGGACAGGGTACTACGAGCAGTACTTC. The rearrangement joins TRBV29-1 to TRBJ2-7, with TRBD1 matching over 9 bases. V lost 8 bases and J lost 3; bases outside the gene matches: 5. The CDR3 length is 12 residues. Germline CDR1 reads SQVTM; CDR2 reads ANQGSEA.

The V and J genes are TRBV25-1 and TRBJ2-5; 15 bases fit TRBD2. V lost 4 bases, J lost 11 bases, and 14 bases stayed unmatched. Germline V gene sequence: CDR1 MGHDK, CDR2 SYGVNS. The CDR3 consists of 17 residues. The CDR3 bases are TGTGCCAGCAGTGGCCCCGGGACTAGCGGGGGGTACAATGAGCAGTACTTC. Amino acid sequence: CASSGPGTSGGYNEQYF.

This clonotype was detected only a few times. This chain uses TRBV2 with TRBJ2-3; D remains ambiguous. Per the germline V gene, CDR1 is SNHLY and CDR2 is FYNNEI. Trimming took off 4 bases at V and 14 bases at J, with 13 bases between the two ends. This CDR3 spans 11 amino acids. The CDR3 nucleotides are TGTGCCAGCAGTGTAGGTTCGGGTGGGTATTTT. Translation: CASSVGSGGYF. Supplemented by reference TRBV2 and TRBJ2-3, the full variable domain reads EPEVTQTPSHQVTQMGQEVILRCVPISNHLYFYWYRQILGQKVEFLVSFYNNEISEKSEIFDDQFSVERPDGSNFTLKIRSTKLEDSAMYFCASSVGSGGYFGPGTRLTVL.

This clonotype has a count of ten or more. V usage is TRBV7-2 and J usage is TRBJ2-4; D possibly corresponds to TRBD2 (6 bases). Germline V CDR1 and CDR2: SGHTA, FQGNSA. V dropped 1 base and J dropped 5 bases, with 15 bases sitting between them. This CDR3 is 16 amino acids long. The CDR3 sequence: CASSLGSSSAQNIQYF. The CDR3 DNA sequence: TGTGCCAGCAGCTTAGGTAGCTCTAGCGCACAAAACATTCAGTACTTC.

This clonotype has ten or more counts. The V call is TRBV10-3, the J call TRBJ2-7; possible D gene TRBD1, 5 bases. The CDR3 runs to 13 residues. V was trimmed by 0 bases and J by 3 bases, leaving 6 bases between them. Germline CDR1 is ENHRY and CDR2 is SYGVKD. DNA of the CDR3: TGTGCCATCAGTGAGTCGACAGACTACGAGCAGTACTTC. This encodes CAISESTDYEQYF.

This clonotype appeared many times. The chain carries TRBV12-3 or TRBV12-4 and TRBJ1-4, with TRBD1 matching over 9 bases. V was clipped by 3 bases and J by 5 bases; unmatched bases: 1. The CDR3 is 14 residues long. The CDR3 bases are TGTGCCAGCAGTTTCGGGACAGGGAATGAAAAACTGTTTTTT. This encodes CASSFGTGNEKLFF.

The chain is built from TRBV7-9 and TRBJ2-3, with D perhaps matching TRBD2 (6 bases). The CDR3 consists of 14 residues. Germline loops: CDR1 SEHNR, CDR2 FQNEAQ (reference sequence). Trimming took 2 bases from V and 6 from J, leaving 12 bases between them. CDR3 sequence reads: CASSLFPGVDTQYF. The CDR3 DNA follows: TGTGCCAGCAGCTTATTTCCGGGGGTGGATACGCAGTATTTT. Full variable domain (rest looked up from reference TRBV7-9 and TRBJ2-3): DTGVSQNPRHKITKRGQNVTFRCDPISEHNRLYWYRQTLGQGPEFLTYFQNEAQLEKSRLLSDRFSAERPKGSFSTLEIQRTEQGDSAMYLCASSLFPGVDTQYFGPGTRLTVL.

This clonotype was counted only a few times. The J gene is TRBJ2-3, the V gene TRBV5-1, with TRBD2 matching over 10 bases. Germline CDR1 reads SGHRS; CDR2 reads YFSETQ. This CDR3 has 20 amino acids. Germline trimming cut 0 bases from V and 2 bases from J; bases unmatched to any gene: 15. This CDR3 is CASSLAEGWTSGLYTDTQYF. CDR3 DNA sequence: TGCGCCAGCAGCTTGGCCGAGGGTTGGACTAGCGGACTTTACACAGATACGCAGTATTTT. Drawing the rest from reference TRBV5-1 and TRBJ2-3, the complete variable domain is KAGVTQTPRYLIKTRGQQVTLSCSPISGHRSVSWYQQTPGQGLQFLFEYFSETQRNKGNFPGRFSGRQFSNSRSEMNVSTLELGDSALYLCASSLAEGWTSGLYTDTQYFGPGTRLTVL.

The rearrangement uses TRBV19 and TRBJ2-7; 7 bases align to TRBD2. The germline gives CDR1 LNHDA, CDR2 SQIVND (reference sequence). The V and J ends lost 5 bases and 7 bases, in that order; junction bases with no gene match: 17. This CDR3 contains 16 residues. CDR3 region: CASSAEASGRYNEQYF. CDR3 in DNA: TGTGCCAGTAGTGCCGAGGCTAGCGGACGTTACAATGAGCAGTACTTC.

The CDR3 nucleotides are TGTGCCAGCAGATCCAACAGGGGGGGGGATCGTGGCTACACCTTC. This encodes CASRSNRGGDRGYTF. The rearrangement uses TRBV12-3 or TRBV12-4 and TRBJ1-2, with 8 bases fitting TRBD1. With V trimmed by 6 bases and J by 7 bases, 13 bases remained unmatched. The CDR3 consists of 15 residues.

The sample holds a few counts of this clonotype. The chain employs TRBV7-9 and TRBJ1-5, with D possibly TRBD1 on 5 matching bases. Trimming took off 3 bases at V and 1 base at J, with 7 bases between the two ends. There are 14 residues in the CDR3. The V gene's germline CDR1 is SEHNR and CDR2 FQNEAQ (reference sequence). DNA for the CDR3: TGTGCCAGCAGCTTTGAGGGGAGCAATCAGCCCCAGCATTTT. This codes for CASSFEGSNQPQHF.